Listed below are T cell receptor beta chains from one sample, sequenced in a study of siplizumab effects on memory and regulatory T cells. Profiling relied on immunoSEQ multiplex PCR, and the TCRdb table lists in-frame clones only, not all of them. Found here are more than 85,000 clones, 85% to 95% of them singletons; the top ten hold around 0.3%. The specimen was CD4+ T cells sorted from blood. These receptors all come from a human donor in good health. CDR3s include the opening cysteine and the closing phenylalanine or tryptophan. D genes are given only for firm matches. For some rows the clone size is stated as once, few or many, or as a class when expanded; others skip it.

J,length,V,D,size,CDR3,DNA
TRBJ1-2,15,TRBV18,TRBD1,-,CASSPPGQGIYGYTF,TGTGCCAGCTCACCACCTGGACAGGGGATCTATGGCTACACCTTC
TRBJ1-1,14,TRBV30,-,-,CAWSWDGSNTEAFF,TGTGCCTGGAGTTGGGACGGGTCGAACACTGAAGCTTTCTTT
TRBJ2-7,14,TRBV6-5,TRBD1,-,CASSPRDRSNEQYF,TGTGCCAGCAGTCCTCGGGACAGGTCGAACGAGCAGTACTTC
TRBJ1-5,15,TRBV6-1,TRBD1,-,CASEGVGQGGQPQHF,TGTGCCAGTGAGGGGGTAGGACAGGGAGGACAGCCCCAGCATTTT
TRBJ2-5,14,TRBV19,-,-,CASSIASGAETQYF,TGTGCCAGTAGTATAGCCTCGGGGGCAGAGACCCAGTACTTC
TRBJ2-7,15,TRBV5-3,TRBD2,-,CARSWGLAGRYEQYF,TGTGCCAGAAGCTGGGGACTAGCGGGGAGGTACGAGCAGTACTTC
TRBJ2-1,15,TRBV10-3,-,-,CAITPGQPRGDEQFF,TGTGCCATCACCCCCGGCCAGCCCCGAGGGGATGAGCAGTTCTTC
TRBJ1-2,14,TRBV7-9,TRBD1,-,CASSLSWTGDGYTF,TGTGCCAGCAGCTTAAGTTGGACAGGGGACGGCTACACCTTC
TRBJ2-1,14,TRBV29-1,TRBD2,-,CSVGLAGPGNEQFF,TGCAGCGTGGGACTAGCGGGGCCGGGGAATGAGCAGTTCTTC
TRBJ2-7,16,TRBV2,TRBD2,-,CASAWGLAGQSYEQYF,TGTGCCAGCGCGTGGGGACTAGCGGGACAATCCTACGAGCAGTACTTC
TRBJ1-2,11,TRBV20-1,-,once,CSASSNYGYTF,TGCAGTGCTAGCTCTAACTATGGCTACACCTTC
TRBJ1-2,14,TRBV5-6,-,-,CASSLGQSNYGYTF,TGTGCCAGCAGCTTGGGACAGTCTAACTATGGCTACACCTTC
TRBJ1-2,11,TRBV20-1,-,-,CSFRANYGYTF,TGCAGTTTCAGAGCCAACTATGGCTACACCTTC
TRBJ1-2,12,TRBV6-1,-,-,CASSPDPYGYTF,TGTGCCAGCAGCCCAGATCCGTATGGCTACACCTTC
TRBJ2-3,13,TRBV2,-,-,CASSGHHTDTQYF,TGTGCCAGCAGTGGCCACCACACAGATACGCAGTATTTT
TRBJ2-7,14,TRBV30,TRBD1,-,CAWNGQAITYEQYF,TGTGCCTGGAACGGACAGGCCATAACCTACGAGCAGTACTTC
TRBJ1-2,14,TRBV30,-,-,CACLTREANYGYTF,TGTGCCTGTTTAACGAGGGAGGCTAACTATGGCTACACCTTC
TRBJ1-4,15,TRBV5-1,-,-,CASSLAGGLGEKLFF,TGCGCCAGCAGCTTGGCGGGGGGGCTCGGTGAAAAACTGTTTTTT
TRBJ2-6,15,TRBV4-3,-,-,CASSQGNPGANVLTF,TGCGCCAGCAGCCAAGGGAACCCTGGGGCCAACGTCCTGACTTTC
TRBJ2-5,13,TRBV10-3,-,-,CATSQGFGETQYF,TGTGCCACGTCACAGGGTTTCGGAGAGACCCAGTACTTC
TRBJ2-3,14,TRBV5-6,-,-,CASSPPGGTDTQYF,TGTGCCAGCAGCCCTCCGGGGGGCACAGATACGCAGTATTTT
TRBJ1-1,13,TRBV6-5,-,-,CASSYSGREKAFF,TGTGCCAGCAGTTACTCTGGCAGGGAGAAAGCTTTCTTT
TRBJ2-3,14,TRBV10-3,-,once,CAISAAASTDTQYF,TGTGCCATCAGTGCTGCGGCTAGCACAGATACGCAGTATTTT
TRBJ2-5,13,TRBV5-1,-,-,CASSRTYQETQYF,TGCGCCAGCAGTCGCACGTACCAAGAGACCCAGTACTTC
TRBJ1-5,15,TRBV5-1,-,-,CASSLSGARNQPQHF,TGCGCCAGCAGCTTGTCGGGGGCCCGCAATCAGCCCCAGCATTTT
TRBJ2-5,12,TRBV29-1,-,-,CSASSDQETQYF,TGCAGCGCCTCTAGCGATCAAGAGACCCAGTACTTC
TRBJ2-5,14,TRBV7-9,-,-,CASGQSPNKETQYF,TGTGCCAGCGGCCAATCCCCCAATAAAGAGACCCAGTACTTC
TRBJ2-1,15,TRBV5-4,-,-,CASSSGGTGRTVRFF,TGTGCCAGCAGCTCGGGAGGGACAGGGCGAACGGTTAGGTTCTTC
TRBJ2-5,16,TRBV4-1,TRBD2,-,CASSQDQAGGQETQYF,TGCGCCAGCAGCCAAGATCAGGCGGGGGGACAAGAGACCCAGTACTTC
TRBJ1-2,14,TRBV19,-,-,CASSIHSFNYGYTF,TGTGCCAGTAGTATCCACAGCTTTAACTATGGCTACACCTTC
TRBJ1-6,16,TRBV6-4,-,-,CASRFGRDVYNSPLHF,TGTGCCAGCAGGTTTGGCAGGGATGTATATAATTCACCCCTCCACTTT
TRBJ1-2,13,TRBV7-2,-,-,CASSLDRVGGYTF,TGTGCCAGCAGCTTAGACAGGGTGGGTGGCTACACCTTC
TRBJ2-2,13,TRBV5-6,-,few,CASSLEGSGELFF,TGTGCCAGCAGCTTGGAAGGTTCCGGGGAGCTGTTTTTT
TRBJ2-1,15,TRBV19,TRBD2,-,CASSISLAGTNEQFF,TGTGCCAGTAGTATATCGCTAGCGGGAACGAATGAGCAGTTCTTC
TRBJ2-7,16,TRBV6-5,TRBD1,once,CASSYSPQGARYEQYF,TGTGCCAGCAGTTACTCGCCACAGGGGGCCCGCTACGAGCAGTACTTC
TRBJ2-4,16,TRBV6-5,-,-,CASSYRPGIAKNIQYF,TGTGCCAGCAGTTATCGTCCGGGCATAGCCAAAAACATTCAGTACTTC
TRBJ1-1,13,TRBV5-1,-,-,CASSLDAGTEAFF,TGCGCCAGCAGCTTGGACGCGGGAACTGAAGCTTTCTTT
TRBJ2-7,14,TRBV6-1,TRBD1,-,CASSEAGGDYEQYF,TGTGCCAGCAGTGAAGCAGGGGGCGATTACGAGCAGTACTTC
TRBJ2-7,11,TRBV28,-,-,CASIGVHEQYF,TGTGCCAGCATTGGGGTTCACGAGCAGTACTTC
TRBJ2-5,15,TRBV7-8,-,-,CASSLESAGQETQYF,TGTGCCAGCAGCTTAGAATCTGCGGGCCAAGAGACCCAGTACTTC
TRBJ2-7,15,TRBV7-8,TRBD2,-,CASARAGGISYEQYF,TGTGCCAGCGCCAGGGCGGGAGGCATCTCCTACGAGCAGTACTTC
TRBJ2-1,15,TRBV2,TRBD2,-,CASRVRLAGAGEQFF,TGTGCCAGCAGAGTCCGCCTAGCGGGGGCTGGGGAGCAGTTCTTC
TRBJ1-5,15,TRBV2,TRBD1,once,CASGSNRGSNQPQHF,TGTGCCAGCGGAAGCAACAGGGGAAGCAATCAGCCCCAGCATTTT
TRBJ1-2,16,TRBV28,TRBD1,-,CASSLVLAGQGNGYTF,TGTGCCAGCAGTTTAGTCCTCGCGGGACAGGGTAATGGCTACACCTTC
TRBJ1-1,13,TRBV30,-,-,CAWKGGALTEAFF,TGTGCCTGGAAGGGAGGGGCCCTAACTGAAGCTTTCTTT
TRBJ2-5,17,TRBV7-2,TRBD1,-,CASSPRKGQGHPGTQYF,TGTGCCAGCAGCCCACGGAAGGGACAGGGGCATCCGGGGACCCAGTACTTC
TRBJ2-3,18,TRBV4-1,TRBD2,-,CASSQDFNLAGVIDTQYF,TGCGCCAGCAGCCAAGATTTTAACCTAGCGGGAGTGATAGATACGCAGTATTTT